Below are 14 T cell receptor beta chains sequenced from a single sample in a study of cytomegalovirus exposure and HLA in healthy donors. Researchers ran the PCR with 60 Vbeta and 13 Jbeta primers. Data came from immunoSEQ multiplex PCR; TCRdb stores just in-frame clones and leaves some out. In the table there are 110,000 or so clones, 74% of which are singletons. The sample comprised PBMCs. Receptors were obtained from a woman between 40 and 50 years old in good health and CMV-seropositive.

This chain connects TRBV5-4 to TRBJ1-6; D uncertain. Trimming removed 0 bases at V and 7 bases at J, with 8 bases between. The CDR3 sequence is 14 residues long. In germline, CDR1 is SGHNT, CDR2 YYREEE (reference sequence). The CDR3 protein is CASSLELINSPLHF. The DNA for the CDR3 is TGTGCCAGCAGCTTGGAACTCATAAATTCACCCCTCCACTTT.

This clone appeared a few times. The CDR3 reads CASRLRQGSGARGYTF. The CDR3 DNA sequence: TGTGCCAGCAGATTGCGACAGGGGAGTGGGGCTAGGGGCTACACCTTC. The V call is TRBV2, the J call TRBJ1-2, with TRBD1 identical over 8 bases. Germline CDR1 and CDR2: SNHLY and FYNNEI. This CDR3 region has 16 residues. J lost 8 bases, V lost 6 bases, and 17 bases had no gene match.

The chain couples TRBV5-1 to TRBJ2-7, with TRBD1 as a possible D gene (5 bases). V was shortened by 4 bases and J by 3 bases, with 11 bases between the two germline ends. Germline V gene sequence: CDR1 SGHRS, CDR2 YFSETQ. The CDR3 totals 13 residues. CDR3 sequence: CASSRDRFYEQYF. CDR3 sequence (DNA): TGCGCCAGCAGCCGAGACAGATTCTACGAGCAGTACTTC.

The J gene is TRBJ1-5, the V gene TRBV18; perhaps TRBD1 as D (5 bases). CDR1 and CDR2 (germline): KGHSH, LQKENI. The V gene lost 2 bases and the J gene lost 0 bases, with 8 bases spanning the gap. The CDR3 is 15 residues long. CDR3 sequence (DNA): TGTGCCAGCTCACCAGTCGGGGGTAGCAATCAGCCCCAGCATTTT. It translates to CASSPVGGSNQPQHF.

A few counts support this clone. The chain is built from TRBV2 and TRBJ2-1, with D tentatively TRBD2 (6 bases). Germline V gene data show CDR1 as SNHLY and CDR2 as FYNNEI. The CDR3 runs 13 residues. V dropped 3 bases and J dropped 5 bases, with 8 bases sitting between them. CDR3 DNA sequence: TGTGCCAGCAGTGATTGGGGGGACAATGAGCAGTTCTTC. Translation gives CASSDWGDNEQFF.

J is TRBJ1-5 and V is TRBV7-8; no clear D gene. Germline loops: CDR1 SGHVS, CDR2 FQNEAQ. The CDR3 is made up of 13 amino acids. Trimming cost V 1 base and J 7 bases, with 8 bases left between them. In nucleotides, the CDR3 is TGTGCCAGCAGCTTAGGAGTATGGCAGCCCCAGCATTTT. Translating it yields CASSLGVWQPQHF. Full variable domain (remainder filled in from reference TRBV7-8 and TRBJ1-5): GAGVSQSPRYKVAKRGQDVALRCDPISGHVSLFWYQQALGQGPEFLTYFQNEAQLDKSGLPSDRFFAERPEGSVSTLKIQRTQQEDSAVYLCASSLGVWQPQHFGDGTRLSIL.

The chain is built from TRBV5-1 and TRBJ2-1, with 10 bases that match TRBD1. Germline trimming cut 4 bases from V and 9 bases from J; bases unmatched to any gene: 10. The CDR3 is made up of 15 amino acids. Per germline, CDR1 SGHRS and CDR2 YFSETQ. CDR3 sequence reads: CASSTGTGVRGEQFF. Here the CDR3 DNA reads TGCGCCAGCAGCACCGGGACAGGGGTCCGGGGTGAGCAGTTCTTC.

The chain uses TRBV19 and TRBJ2-7; 9 nucleotides line up with TRBD1. The germline CDR1 and CDR2 sequences are LNHDA and SQIVND (reference sequence). The CDR3 is 12 residues long. V trimming: 9 bases; J trimming: 2 bases; junction bases outside the gene matches: 2. This CDR3 is CASRDRAYEQYF. The DNA of the CDR3 is TGTGCCAGCCGGGACAGGGCCTACGAGCAGTACTTC.

The chain links TRBV10-3 to TRBJ2-7; 11 positions match TRBD1. The germline V gene encodes CDR1 ENHRY and CDR2 SYGVKD. The CDR3 is 16 amino acids. V gave up 6 bases and J gave up 6 bases; unmatched junction bases: 13. This CDR3 is CAIRGQGAHRGAEQYF. The CDR3 bases are TGTGCCATCAGAGGACAGGGGGCTCATCGCGGGGCCGAGCAGTACTTC.

The rearrangement joins TRBV4-3 to TRBJ2-5; D perhaps matches TRBD2 (6 bases). Trimming stripped 5 bases from V and 2 bases from J, with 18 bases between. Germline V gives CDR1 LGHNA, CDR2 YSLEER. The CDR3 totals 16 residues. CDR3 bases: TGCGCCAGCAGCTATAGCCGGGGGTTGGGGCAAGAGACCCAGTACTTC. This translates into CASSYSRGLGQETQYF.

The rearrangement uses TRBV27 and TRBJ2-3, with 8 positions matching TRBD2. Germline CDR1 reads MNHEY; CDR2 reads SMNVEV (reference sequence). This CDR3 region has 14 residues. The trim removed 1 base at V and 8 bases at J, leaving 5 bases unmatched. This chain's CDR3 is CASSLYGSGGTQYF. The CDR3 bases are TGTGCCAGCAGTTTATACGGGAGCGGGGGTACGCAGTATTTT.

The chain employs TRBV19 and TRBJ2-1; 7 nucleotides match TRBD2. CDR1 and CDR2 from the germline V gene are LNHDA and SQIVND (reference sequence). The junction had 11 bases not matched to a gene; V was cut back by 3 bases and J by 3 bases. The CDR3 spans 17 residues. This CDR3 reads CASSIQGLKKGYNEQFF. The DNA of the CDR3 is TGTGCCAGTAGTATCCAGGGACTAAAAAAAGGCTACAATGAGCAGTTCTTC.

The V gene is TRBV6-5, the J gene TRBJ2-1; possibly TRBD1 for D (6 bases). Trimming stripped 4 bases from V and 6 bases from J, with 19 bases between. Germline loops: CDR1 MNHEY, CDR2 SVGAGI. This CDR3 region has 16 residues. The CDR3 DNA follows: TGTGCCAGCAGTTTCCATAAAACAGGGAATAGCAATGAGCAGTTCTTC. Its protein is CASSFHKTGNSNEQFF.

The table lists this clone with a count of one. V and J are TRBV7-3 and TRBJ2-5; TRBD2 is a possible D gene (6 bases). Germline V gene data show CDR1 as SGHTA and CDR2 as FQGTGA. Trimming left V 5 bases short and J 1 base short, with 11 bases between. This CDR3 contains 14 residues. The CDR3 sequence is CASSRMGGQETQYF. CDR3 nucleotide sequence: TGTGCCAGCAGCCGGATGGGGGGCCAAGAGACCCAGTACTTC.